This TCR beta chain was observed in a study of tumor-infiltrating lymphocytes in oesophageal squamous cell carcinoma. There are 13 residues in the CDR3. The germline gives CDR1 MNHNS, CDR2 SASEGT. V shed 3 bases and J shed 9 bases, with 12 bases lying between them. Via MiXCR, TCRdb re-called the PCR reads, giving one row per CDR3 protein. The sample consists of 10,000 to 14,000 distinct CDR3 sequences, under 60% of them appearing once. The rearrangement joins TRBV6-1 to TRBJ2-1, with D unclear. This clonotype was obtained from a male donor with esophageal squamous cell carcinoma. Sequencing was performed on esophageal tumor tissue. CDR3 amino acids: CASSDRIIGEQFF. In nucleotides, the CDR3 is TGTGCCAGCAGTGATAGGATTATCGGTGAGCAGTTCTTC.